Below, 26 T cell receptor beta chains from the same sample are listed, as sequenced in a study of blood T cell repertoires in COVID-19. The data were produced by immunoSEQ multiplex PCR, yet TCRdb's version contains in-frame clones alone and is incomplete. The table shows about 160,000 clones, with more than 65% occurring only once. Sequenced input: peripheral blood. The receptors come from a woman aged 55 to 70 with COVID-19, enrolled during active disease.

This sequence joins TRBV5-1 and TRBJ2-2; 8 nucleotides agree with TRBD1. Germline values: CDR1 SGHRS, CDR2 YFSETQ. Trimming cost V 2 bases and J 3 bases; bases outside gene matches: 3. This CDR3 comprises 15 residues. The CDR3 loop reads CASSFETGDTGELFF. CDR3 nucleotide sequence: TGCGCCAGCAGCTTCGAGACAGGGGACACCGGGGAGCTGTTTTTT.

This chain connects TRBV7-8 to TRBJ2-2, with a possible D match to TRBD2 (5 bases). From germline, CDR1 is SGHVS and CDR2 FQNEAQ. The V gene lost 6 bases and the J gene lost 0 bases, with 11 bases spanning the gap. The CDR3 is 15 amino acids. The CDR3 nucleotides are TGTGCCAGCAGTTTTGTCGGGACGAACACCGGGGAGCTGTTTTTT. Its translation is CASSFVGTNTGELFF.

The chain is built from TRBV2 and TRBJ1-1; a weak D match, TRBD1 (6 bases). The V end was cut by 4 bases, the J end by 2 bases, with 11 bases between. This CDR3 has 14 amino acids. The germline CDR1 and CDR2 sequences are SNHLY and FYNNEI. The CDR3 region is CASSALQGNTEAFF. For the CDR3, the DNA is TGTGCCAGCAGTGCCTTACAGGGTAACACTGAAGCTTTCTTT.

The count of this clone is one. The chain couples TRBV2 to TRBJ2-3; D is possibly TRBD2 (5 bases). Trimming pared 3 bases from V and 1 base from J, leaving 11 bases between. Germline V gene data show CDR1 as SNHLY and CDR2 as FYNNEI. CDR3 length: 15 residues. CDR3 sequence reads: CASSDRDPGTDTQYF. For the CDR3, the DNA is TGTGCCAGCAGTGACCGGGATCCAGGCACAGATACGCAGTATTTT.

V gene TRBV5-5 combines with J gene TRBJ1-3; possible D gene TRBD1, 6 bases. The CDR3 has 16 residues. From germline, CDR1 is SGHKS and CDR2 YYEKEE (reference sequence). V gave up 0 bases and J gave up 0 bases, with 10 bases separating them. This CDR3 is CASSLAGGISGNTIYF. The CDR3, as DNA: TGTGCCAGCAGCTTGGCGGGGGGCATCTCTGGAAACACCATATATTTT. Drawing the rest from reference TRBV5-5 and TRBJ1-3, the complete variable domain is DAGVTQSPTHLIKTRGQQVTLRCSPISGHKSVSWYQQVLGQGPQFIFQYYEKEERGRGNFPDRFSARQFPNYSSELNVNALLLGDSALYLCASSLAGGISGNTIYFGEGSWLTVV.

This clone showed up just once. The genes are TRBV5-1 and TRBJ1-4; no definite D call. Per germline, CDR1 SGHRS and CDR2 YFSETQ. Trimming took off 0 bases at V and 8 bases at J, with 11 bases between the two ends. This CDR3 region has 14 residues. CDR3 sequence reads: CASSLAQDGEKLFF. In DNA, the CDR3 is TGCGCCAGCAGCTTGGCCCAGGATGGCGAAAAACTGTTTTTT.

The chain couples TRBV24-1 to TRBJ2-1; tentatively, D is TRBD2 (6 bases). This CDR3 has 13 amino acids. Trimming took 7 bases from V and 9 from J, leaving 15 bases between them. Germline V gene data show CDR1 as KGHDR and CDR2 as SFDVKD. CDR3 DNA sequence: TGTGCCACCAGAGAAACGAGGGGAGGTGAGCAGTTCTTC. Translation gives CATRETRGGEQFF.

This clone occurred a few times. The chain recombines TRBV28 with TRBJ2-3; TRBD1 matches at 8 bases. This CDR3 contains 13 residues. V lost 6 bases to trimming and J lost 4 bases; unmatched junction nucleotides: 3. Germline assignment: CDR1 MDHEN and CDR2 SYDVKM. The CDR3 region is CASSPRGPDTQYF. CDR3 nucleotides: TGTGCCAGCAGCCCCAGGGGGCCAGATACGCAGTATTTT.

The V call is TRBV19, the J call TRBJ2-1, with a possible D match to TRBD2 (6 bases). CDR1 LNHDA and CDR2 SQIVND come from the germline V gene (reference sequence). CDR3 length: 11 amino acids. Trimming cost V 7 bases and J 8 bases, with 9 bases left between them. The CDR3 here is CASIGSYEQFF. The CDR3 region has the DNA TGTGCCAGTATCGGGAGCTATGAGCAGTTCTTC.

V gene TRBV5-4 combines with J gene TRBJ2-7; TRBD2 is a possible D gene (6 bases). Germline V lookup: CDR1 SGHNT, CDR2 YYREEE (reference sequence). The CDR3 consists of 14 residues. V was pared by 3 bases and J by 3 bases, with 13 bases between. CDR3 loop: CASSSGHGGYEQYF. DNA for the CDR3: TGTGCCAGCAGCTCCGGACACGGGGGCTACGAGCAGTACTTC.

The genes are TRBV5-1 and TRBJ1-2; TRBD1 agrees at 9 bases. Trimming cost V 5 bases and J 2 bases; bases outside gene matches: 10. This CDR3 spans 16 amino acids. Germline loops: CDR1 SGHRS, CDR2 YFSETQ. Here the CDR3 DNA reads TGCGCCAGCAGACCAGACCGGGACAGGGTAAACTATGGCTACACCTTC. It specifies CASRPDRDRVNYGYTF.

J is TRBJ2-2 and V is TRBV3-1 (or the pseudogene TRBV3-2); D possibly corresponds to TRBD1 (5 bases). V was shortened by 3 bases and J by 4 bases, with 12 bases between the two germline ends. The germline CDR1 and CDR2 sequences are LGHDT and YNNKEL (reference sequence). The CDR3 totals 15 residues. CDR3 DNA: TGTGCCAGCAGCCAGGGCAGGGTGGGCACCGGGGAGCTGTTTTTT. This gives the protein CASSQGRVGTGELFF.

The chain joins TRBV19 to TRBJ2-2, with unresolved D. V was clipped by 5 bases and J by 2 bases, with 9 bases between them. This CDR3 is 14 amino acids long. Germline CDR1 and CDR2: LNHDA and SQIVND (reference sequence). For the CDR3, the DNA is TGTGCCAGTAGTCAGAACAGAAACACCGGGGAGCTGTTTTTT. Its protein is CASSQNRNTGELFF.

This clone was counted only a few times. V and J are TRBV5-1 and TRBJ2-1; tentatively, D is TRBD2 (5 bases). The CDR3 covers 15 residues. Germline assignment: CDR1 SGHRS and CDR2 YFSETQ. V was clipped by 2 bases and J by 6 bases, with 15 bases between them. CDR3 region: CASSFEGSLTNEQFF. In DNA, the CDR3 is TGCGCCAGCAGCTTTGAGGGTTCCCTCACCAATGAGCAGTTCTTC.

The chain employs TRBV9 and TRBJ2-1; 11 nucleotides line up with TRBD2. There are 15 residues in the CDR3. CDR1 is SGDLS and CDR2 is YYNGEE in the germline V gene. V dropped 6 bases and J dropped 7; count of bases not matched to a gene: 9. The CDR3 coding sequence is TGTGCCAGCACCACCTTAGGACTAGCGGGTAATGAGCAGTTCTTC. Translating it yields CASTTLGLAGNEQFF.

The chain has TRBV7-8 and TRBJ1-1; no firm D call. Deletions cut 1 base from V and 2 bases from J, with 5 bases between. Germline-derived CDR1 and CDR2 are SGHVS and FQNEAQ. The CDR3 runs 13 residues. The DNA for the CDR3 is TGTGCCAGCAGCTTAGGGAGAAACACTGAAGCTTTCTTT. It translates to CASSLGRNTEAFF.

The chain uses TRBV7-2 and TRBJ2-1, with TRBD2 identical over 7 bases. From germline, CDR1 is SGHTA and CDR2 FQGNSA. This CDR3 is 16 amino acids long. V was pared by 8 bases and J by 8 bases, with 18 bases of the junction left unmatched. CDR3 nucleotide sequence: TGTGCCAGCGGAATTGCAAGGGCTAGCGGCACATATGAGCAGTTCTTC. Its translation is CASGIARASGTYEQFF.

This rearrangement joins TRBV6-1 to TRBJ2-5, with D unclear. Germline loops: CDR1 MNHNS, CDR2 SASEGT. The CDR3 covers 16 residues. V was pared by 0 bases and J by 1 base, with 12 bases between. The CDR3 DNA reads TGTGCCAGCAGTGAAGCAATTAAGCTTTTCCAAGAGACCCAGTACTTC. Protein: CASSEAIKLFQETQYF.

V gene TRBV5-6 combines with J gene TRBJ1-2; 10 bases match TRBD1. V was clipped by 2 bases and J by 8 bases; unmatched bases: 12. CDR1 is SGHDT, CDR2 YYEEEE, per germline. This CDR3 spans 16 amino acids. The DNA of the CDR3 is TGTGCCAGCAGCTTTATTTTGGGACAGGGGATAGGCGGCTACACCTTC. Encoded protein: CASSFILGQGIGGYTF.

This chain's CDR3 is CASSQIGQGSYEQYF. CDR3 nucleotides: TGTGCCAGCAGCCAAATCGGACAGGGGTCCTACGAGCAGTACTTC. This chain uses TRBV14 with TRBJ2-7; 9 nucleotides line up with TRBD1. The CDR3 is made up of 15 amino acids. Germline V CDR1 and CDR2: SGHDN, FVKESK. The trim removed 2 bases at V and 1 base at J, leaving 3 bases unmatched.

The gene calls are TRBV7-8 and TRBJ2-3; 8 bases map to TRBD2. The CDR3 extends over 16 amino acids. The trim removed 5 bases at V and 5 bases at J, leaving 12 bases unmatched. The germline V gene encodes CDR1 SGHVS and CDR2 FQNEAQ. CDR3 loop: CASSAPGLVGEDTQYF. DNA of the CDR3: TGTGCCAGCAGCGCCCCGGGACTAGTCGGGGAAGATACGCAGTATTTT.

The V gene is TRBV28, the J gene TRBJ2-1, with D hard to call. The CDR3 is 13 amino acids. CDR1 and CDR2 (germline): MDHEN, SYDVKM. V was trimmed by 1 base and J by 5 bases, leaving 6 bases between them. The CDR3 DNA follows: TGTGCCAGCAGTTTATACAGTAACAATGAGCAGTTCTTC. Translation: CASSLYSNNEQFF. Looking up the rest from reference TRBV28 and TRBJ2-1 gives the full variable domain: DVKVTQSSRYLVKRTGEKVFLECVQDMDHENMFWYRQDPGLGLRLIYFSYDVKMKEKGDIPEGYSVSREKKERFSLILESASTNQTSMYLCASSLYSNNEQFFGPGTRLTVL.

The V and J genes are TRBV6-4 and TRBJ1-6; 8 nucleotides match TRBD1. Germline trimming cut 4 bases from V and 7 bases from J; bases unmatched to any gene: 12. From germline, CDR1 is MRHNA and CDR2 SNTAGT. The CDR3 extends over 17 amino acids. CDR3 loop: CASSASPFGQGNSPLHF. The CDR3 nucleotides read TGTGCCAGCAGTGCGTCCCCCTTCGGACAGGGAAATTCACCCCTCCACTTT.

The chain couples TRBV30 to TRBJ1-2, with 7 bases fitting TRBD1. The trim removed 7 bases at V and 0 bases at J, leaving 5 bases unmatched. This CDR3 contains 13 residues. CDR1 GTSNPN and CDR2 SVGIG come from the germline V gene (reference sequence). This CDR3 is CALTGPPNYGYTF. In DNA, the CDR3 is TGTGCCTTGACAGGGCCCCCTAACTATGGCTACACCTTC.

This clone has just a few counts. V and J are TRBV6-5 and TRBJ2-5; 7 bases fit TRBD2. This CDR3 comprises 14 residues. With 4 bases clipped from V and 4 bases from J, the junction kept 6 bases outside the gene matches. The germline gives CDR1 MNHEY, CDR2 SVGAGI. CDR3 bases: TGTGCCAGCAGTTCCGGGGGGAGAGCAGAGACCCAGTACTTC. This codes for CASSSGGRAETQYF.

This chain connects TRBV7-3 to TRBJ2-2; 9 bases agree with TRBD2. With 4 bases clipped from V and 1 base from J, the junction kept 1 base outside the gene matches. The CDR3 sequence is 15 residues long. Germline values: CDR1 SGHTA, CDR2 FQGTGA. Here the CDR3 reads CASSSSGVNTGELFF. The CDR3 DNA is TGTGCCAGCAGCTCTAGCGGGGTGAACACCGGGGAGCTGTTTTTT.